This TCR beta chain was captured by sequencing in a study of memory CD4+ T cells and cytomegalovirus serostatus. This CDR3 is built from 11 residues. The germline V gene has CDR1 SQVTM and CDR2 ANQGSEA. V was clipped by 2 bases and J by 4 bases, with 6 bases between them. Points on this clone: Its antigen is currently unknown.

This table comes from immunoSEQ multiplex PCR, and its TCRdb copy is limited to in-frame clones, with some not included. The repertoire holds more than 35,000 clones, with roughly 85% as singletons. Single viable CD3+CD4+CD8-CD45RO+ cells were sorted as the memory CD4+ T cells. Findings and caveats of the study: CD4+ memory repertoires contained about 40% of the roughly 160 reported CMV TCRbeta sequences.

V gene TRBV29-1 combines with J gene TRBJ2-7; D may be TRBD1 (5 bases). Material for sequencing was memory CD4+ T cells from blood. The clonotype originates from an adult in good health and CMV-seropositive. The chain's CDR3 is CSVEKGYEQYF. The CDR3 bases are TGCAGCGTTGAAAAGGGGTACGAGCAGTACTTC.